The entry below gives a single T cell receptor (beta chain) sequence along with its context. In the source study's methods: Researchers report that nucleated cell counts were estimated from reference gene primer amplification. TCRdb keeps only in-frame clones here, not all; method: immunoSEQ multiplex PCR. That table is the source of V, J and clone size, and D and trimming were worked out from the DNA. The table includes about 110,000 clones, around four fifths detected once. The CDR3 consists of 13 residues. Trimming pared 5 bases from V and 4 bases from J, leaving 11 bases between. Germline CDR1 reads LNHDA; CDR2 reads SQIVND (reference sequence). This record belongs to a study of blood T cell repertoires in COVID-19.

The sequence was obtained from a woman in her thirties or forties with acute or convalescent COVID-19. The chain links TRBV19 to TRBJ1-2, with D uncertain. The sample was peripheral blood. This CDR3 reads CASSFRSGYGYTF. The CDR3 coding sequence is TGTGCCAGTAGTTTCCGATCGGGCTATGGCTACACCTTC. Full variable domain (outside the CDR3, taken from reference TRBV19 and TRBJ1-2): DGGITQSPKYLFRKEGQNVTLSCEQNLNHDAMYWYRQDPGQGLRLIYYSQIVNDFQKGDIAEGYSVSREKKESFPLTVTSAQKNPTAFYLCASSFRSGYGYTFGSGTRLTVV.